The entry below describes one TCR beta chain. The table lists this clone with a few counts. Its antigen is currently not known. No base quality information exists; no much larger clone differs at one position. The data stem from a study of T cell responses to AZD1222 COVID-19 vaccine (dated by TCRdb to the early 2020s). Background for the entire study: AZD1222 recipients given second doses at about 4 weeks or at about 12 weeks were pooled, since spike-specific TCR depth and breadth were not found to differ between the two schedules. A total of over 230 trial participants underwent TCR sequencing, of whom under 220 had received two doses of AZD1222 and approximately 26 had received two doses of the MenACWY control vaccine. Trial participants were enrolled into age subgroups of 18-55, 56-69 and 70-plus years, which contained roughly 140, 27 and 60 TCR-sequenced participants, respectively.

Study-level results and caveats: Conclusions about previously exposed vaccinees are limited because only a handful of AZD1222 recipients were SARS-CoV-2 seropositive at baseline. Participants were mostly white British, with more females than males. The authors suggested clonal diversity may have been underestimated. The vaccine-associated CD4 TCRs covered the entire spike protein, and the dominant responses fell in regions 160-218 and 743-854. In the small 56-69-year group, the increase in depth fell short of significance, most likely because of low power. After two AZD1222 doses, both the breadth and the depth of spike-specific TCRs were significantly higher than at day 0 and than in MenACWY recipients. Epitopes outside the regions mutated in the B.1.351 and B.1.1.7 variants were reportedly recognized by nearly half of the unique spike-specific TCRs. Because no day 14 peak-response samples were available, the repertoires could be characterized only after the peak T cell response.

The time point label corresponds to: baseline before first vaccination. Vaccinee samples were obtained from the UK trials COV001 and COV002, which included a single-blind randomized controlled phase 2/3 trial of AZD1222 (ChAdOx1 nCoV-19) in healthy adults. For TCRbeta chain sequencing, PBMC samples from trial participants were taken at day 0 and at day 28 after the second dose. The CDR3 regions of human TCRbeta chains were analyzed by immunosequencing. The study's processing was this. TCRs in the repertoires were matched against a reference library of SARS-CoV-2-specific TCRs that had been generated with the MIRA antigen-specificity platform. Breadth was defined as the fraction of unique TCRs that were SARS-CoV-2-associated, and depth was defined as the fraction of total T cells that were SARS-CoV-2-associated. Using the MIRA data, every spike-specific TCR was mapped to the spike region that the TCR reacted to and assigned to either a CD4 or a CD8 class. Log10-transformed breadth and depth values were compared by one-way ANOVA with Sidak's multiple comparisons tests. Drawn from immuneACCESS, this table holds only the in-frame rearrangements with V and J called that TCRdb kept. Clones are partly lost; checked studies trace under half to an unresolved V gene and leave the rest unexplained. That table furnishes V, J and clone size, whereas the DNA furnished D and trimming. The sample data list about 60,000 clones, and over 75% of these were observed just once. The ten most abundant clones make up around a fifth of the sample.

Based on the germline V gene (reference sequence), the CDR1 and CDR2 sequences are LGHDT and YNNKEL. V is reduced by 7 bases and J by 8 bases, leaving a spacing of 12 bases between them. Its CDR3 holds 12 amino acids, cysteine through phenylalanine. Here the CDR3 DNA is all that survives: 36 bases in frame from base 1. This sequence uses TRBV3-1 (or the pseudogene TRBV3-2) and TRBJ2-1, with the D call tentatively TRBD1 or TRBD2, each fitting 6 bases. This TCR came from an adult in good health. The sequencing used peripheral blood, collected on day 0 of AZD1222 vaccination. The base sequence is TGTGCCAGCAAACTAAGGGGGGATGAGCAGTTCTTC. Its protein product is CASKLRGDEQFF.